This is a list of T cell receptor beta chains from one sample in a study of T cells in Graves' hyperthyroidism and ophthalmopathy. TCRdb ran MiXCR on the multiplex PCR reads and lists one entry per CDR3 protein. The sample carries 500,000 to 800,000 distinct CDR3 sequences, roughly 15% recorded once. Material: blood. The receptors come from a woman aged 45 to 65 with Graves' ophthalmopathy. The CDR3 runs from the conserved cysteine through the conserved F or W. The order of the fields is CDR3 protein, V gene, J gene, clone size. Clone size is shown for a subset of rows, as once, few, many or a class of expanded clone.

cdr3_aa: CASSSRGSYQPQHF; v_call: TRBV2; j_call: TRBJ1-5; clone_size: many
cdr3_aa: CAISDLETQYF; v_call: TRBV10-3; j_call: TRBJ2-5; clone_size: few
cdr3_aa: CASSPPLSRHSYEQYF; v_call: TRBV3-1; j_call: TRBJ2-7; clone_size: many
cdr3_aa: CASSVGPAGQGAAKNIQYF; v_call: TRBV9; j_call: TRBJ2-4; clone_size: few
cdr3_aa: CASRFGQGGTDTQYF; v_call: TRBV12-3/TRBV12-4; j_call: TRBJ2-3; clone_size: many
cdr3_aa: CASKKGQGDRYIKYF; v_call: TRBV27; j_call: TRBJ2-3; clone_size: -
cdr3_aa: CASSLADARNTEAFF; v_call: TRBV7-2; j_call: TRBJ1-1; clone_size: many
cdr3_aa: CASSLRQGDLDEQFF; v_call: TRBV5-1; j_call: TRBJ2-1; clone_size: many
cdr3_aa: CASSSQLAGGEQFF; v_call: TRBV27; j_call: TRBJ2-1; clone_size: -
cdr3_aa: CASTLGTGREQYF; v_call: TRBV2; j_call: TRBJ2-7; clone_size: many
cdr3_aa: CASSSPRTANSGANVLTF; v_call: TRBV7-9; j_call: TRBJ2-6; clone_size: many
cdr3_aa: CASSLRLAGFQETQYF; v_call: TRBV11-2; j_call: TRBJ2-5; clone_size: many
cdr3_aa: CASSSRQRGSGANVLTF; v_call: TRBV11-3; j_call: TRBJ2-6; clone_size: many
cdr3_aa: CASTTGTSYNEQFF; v_call: TRBV7-9; j_call: TRBJ2-1; clone_size: -
cdr3_aa: CASSSRLAGGTYEQYF; v_call: TRBV7-2; j_call: TRBJ2-7; clone_size: many
cdr3_aa: CASTLDPNTNEQFF; v_call: TRBV3-1; j_call: TRBJ2-1; clone_size: many
cdr3_aa: CASSERRANTGELFF; v_call: TRBV2; j_call: TRBJ2-2; clone_size: -
cdr3_aa: CASSLATGHGREKLFF; v_call: TRBV27; j_call: TRBJ1-4; clone_size: -
cdr3_aa: CASSPKGGRGGYNEQFF; v_call: TRBV7-3; j_call: TRBJ2-1; clone_size: -
cdr3_aa: CASRSTRGEQFF; v_call: TRBV28; j_call: TRBJ2-1; clone_size: few
cdr3_aa: CSASGGRDYEQYF; v_call: TRBV20-1; j_call: TRBJ2-7; clone_size: many
cdr3_aa: CASSLEETQYF; v_call: TRBV5-1; j_call: TRBJ2-5; clone_size: many
cdr3_aa: CSARTTGSYNEQFF; v_call: TRBV20-1; j_call: TRBJ2-1; clone_size: many